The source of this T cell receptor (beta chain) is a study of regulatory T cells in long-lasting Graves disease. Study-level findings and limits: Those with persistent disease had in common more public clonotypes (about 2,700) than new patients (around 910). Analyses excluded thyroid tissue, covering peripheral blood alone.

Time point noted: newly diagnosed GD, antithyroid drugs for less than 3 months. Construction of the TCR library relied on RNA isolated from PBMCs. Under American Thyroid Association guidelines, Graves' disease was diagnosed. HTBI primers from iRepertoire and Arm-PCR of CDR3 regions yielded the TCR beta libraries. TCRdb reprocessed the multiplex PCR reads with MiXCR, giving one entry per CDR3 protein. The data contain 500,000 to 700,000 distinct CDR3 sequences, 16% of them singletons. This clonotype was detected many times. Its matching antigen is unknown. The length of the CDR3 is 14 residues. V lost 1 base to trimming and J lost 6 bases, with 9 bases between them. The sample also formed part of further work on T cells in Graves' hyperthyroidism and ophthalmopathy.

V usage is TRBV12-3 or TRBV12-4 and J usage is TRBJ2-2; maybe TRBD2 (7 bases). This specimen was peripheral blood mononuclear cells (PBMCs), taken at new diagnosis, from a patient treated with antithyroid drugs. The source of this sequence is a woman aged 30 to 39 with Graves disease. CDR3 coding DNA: TGTGCCAGCAGTTTAGGGGGGGGGCCCGGGGAGCTGTTTTTT. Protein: CASSLGGGPGELFF.